What follows are 28 T cell receptor beta chains derived from one specimen sequenced in a study of blood T cell repertoires in COVID-19. Produced via immunoSEQ multiplex PCR; TCRdb's table is partial and in-frame only. This repertoire shows approximately 300,000 clones, around 82% found once; its top ten account for 0.87%. Sequenced sample: peripheral blood. The receptors here all came from a human donor with COVID-19, enrolled during active disease. The donor label of this sample is uncertain.

The chain carries TRBV4-3 and TRBJ2-2, with 8 bases aligning to TRBD1. The V segment lost 4 bases and the J segment 5 bases; nucleotides outside the gene matches: 9. CDR3 size: 16 residues. Germline V gene data show CDR1 as LGHNA and CDR2 as YSLEER. The DNA of the CDR3 is TGCGCCAGCAGCCCGGTGACAGGGGTGACTACCGGGGAGCTGTTTTTT. Translation gives CASSPVTGVTTGELFF.

This clone turned up a few times. The chain uses TRBV2 and TRBJ1-1; 8 bases align to TRBD1. Per the germline V gene, CDR1 is SNHLY and CDR2 is FYNNEI. This CDR3 region has 13 residues. J was trimmed by 2 bases and V by 7 bases; bases with no gene match: 3. The CDR3 region is CASTTGVNTEAFF. The CDR3 DNA sequence: TGTGCCAGCACGACAGGGGTAAACACTGAAGCTTTCTTT.

The J gene is TRBJ1-4, the V gene TRBV7-6; maybe TRBD1 (6 bases). Germline V CDR1 and CDR2: SGHVS, FNYEAQ. This CDR3 is built from 15 residues. Trimming removed 1 base at V and 5 bases at J, with 11 bases between. The CDR3 DNA follows: TGTGCCAGCAGCTTAGGGCGTCAGGGGAATGAAAAACTGTTTTTT. It translates to CASSLGRQGNEKLFF.

This clone was detected a few times. The CDR3 coding sequence is TGTGCCTGCACAGGGGACTATGGCTACACCTTC. This gives the protein CACTGDYGYTF. The chain recombines TRBV28 with TRBJ1-2; 7 bases line up with TRBD1. The CDR3 has 11 residues. The V gene end was trimmed by 11 bases and the J gene end by 3 bases; junction bases not matched to a gene: 3. Germline V lookup: CDR1 MDHEN, CDR2 SYDVKM.

The J gene is TRBJ2-1, the V gene TRBV19; maybe TRBD2 (6 bases). The CDR3 length is 13 residues. The germline CDR1 and CDR2 sequences are LNHDA and SQIVND (reference sequence). Trimming removed 8 bases at V and 2 bases at J, with 10 bases between. CDR3 protein: CASSWRAYNEQFF. DNA of the CDR3: TGTGCCAGTTCATGGAGGGCCTACAATGAGCAGTTCTTC.

This chain uses TRBV30 with TRBJ2-7; D is ambiguous. From germline, CDR1 is GTSNPN and CDR2 SVGIG (reference sequence). The V end lost 8 bases, the J end lost 0 bases, and 14 bases lay between the germline ends. The CDR3 extends over 13 amino acids. Here the CDR3 DNA reads TGTGCCAGCACAGTGAGTGTCTCCTACGAGCAGTACTTC. Amino acids: CASTVSVSYEQYF.

This clone appeared a few times. This chain connects TRBV4-1 to TRBJ2-1, with 7 bases fitting TRBD2. CDR1 MGHRA and CDR2 YSYEKL come from the germline V gene. The CDR3 extends over 15 amino acids. V lost 4 bases and J lost 5; bases outside the gene matches: 8. The CDR3 region has the DNA TGCGCCAGCAGCCCCCCGGCTAGCGGAGACAATGAGCAGTTCTTC. Translating gives CASSPPASGDNEQFF.

The chain links TRBV6-2 or TRBV6-3 to TRBJ1-5, with D possibly matching TRBD1 (5 bases). Germline CDR1 MNHEY, CDR2 SVGEGT. There are 15 residues in the CDR3. The V end was cut by 0 bases, the J end by 3 bases, with 9 bases between. The CDR3 loop is CASSYSGRNNQPQHF. CDR3 bases: TGTGCCAGCAGTTACTCGGGGCGTAACAATCAGCCCCAGCATTTT.

The V gene is TRBV18, the J gene TRBJ1-1; TRBD1 is a possible D gene (6 bases). The CDR3 contains 16 residues. V lost 5 bases, J lost 0 bases, and 16 bases lay in between. Germline V gene data show CDR1 as KGHSH and CDR2 as LQKENI. The CDR3 bases are TGTGCCAGCTCAATACGACCACAGGGACTGAACACTGAAGCTTTCTTT. Its protein is CASSIRPQGLNTEAFF.

There are a few counts of this clone. This chain connects TRBV2 to TRBJ2-7; the D gene is possibly TRBD2 (5 bases). V dropped 7 bases and J dropped 5 bases, with 24 bases sitting between them. CDR1 SNHLY and CDR2 FYNNEI come from the germline V gene. This CDR3 is built from 16 residues. The CDR3 sequence: CASTPLAAVPVNEQYF. The CDR3, as DNA: TGTGCCAGCACCCCCCTTGCAGCGGTCCCTGTCAACGAGCAGTACTTC.

The chain joins TRBV14 to TRBJ1-2; 8 nucleotides match TRBD1. V shed 2 bases and J 8 bases; nucleotides not matched to a gene: 16. The CDR3 runs to 17 residues. Germline V CDR1 and CDR2: SGHDN, FVKESK. In DNA, the CDR3 is TGTGCCAGCAGCCAATGGACAGGGCTAGGTCCAGATGACGGCTACACCTTC. Amino acid sequence: CASSQWTGLGPDDGYTF.

This clone was counted a few times. V gene TRBV10-2 combines with J gene TRBJ2-7; TRBD1 agrees at 10 bases. The trim removed 6 bases at V and 5 bases at J, leaving 4 bases unmatched. This CDR3 contains 13 residues. Germline CDR1 is WSHSY and CDR2 is SAAADI. The CDR3 region has the DNA TGCGCCAGCAGGAGGACAGGGGGGGACGAGCAGTACTTC. Its protein is CASRRTGGDEQYF.

V gene TRBV19 combines with J gene TRBJ1-1; 12 bases are a match to TRBD1. With 5 bases clipped from V and 1 base from J, the junction kept 5 bases outside the gene matches. CDR3 length: 16 amino acids. Germline V CDR1 and CDR2: LNHDA, SQIVND (reference sequence). The CDR3 bases are TGTGCCAGTAGTTCCGGGACAGGGGGCAGGAACACTGAAGCTTTCTTT. Translated, it gives CASSSGTGGRNTEAFF.

The chain uses TRBV4-3 and TRBJ2-2; TRBD1 agrees at 7 bases. This CDR3 comprises 18 residues. Germline loops: CDR1 LGHNA, CDR2 YSLEER. J lost 5 bases, V lost 2 bases, and 14 bases had no gene match. Here the CDR3 reads CASSQKTGALVRTGELFF. The DNA of the CDR3 is TGCGCCAGCAGCCAAAAAACAGGGGCGTTAGTCCGAACCGGGGAGCTGTTTTTT.

The V call is TRBV7-2, the J call TRBJ2-7; the match to TRBD1 covers 7 bases. CDR3 length equals 15 residues. V dropped 3 bases and J dropped 1; count of bases not matched to a gene: 6. Germline values: CDR1 SGHTA, CDR2 FQGNSA. CDR3 in amino acids: CASSFLTGSSYEQYF. The CDR3 nucleotides read TGTGCCAGCAGCTTCTTGACAGGGTCGTCCTACGAGCAGTACTTC. Using reference TRBV7-2 and TRBJ2-7 for the parts outside the CDR3, the full variable domain is GAGVSQSPSNKVTEKGKDVELRCDPISGHTALYWYRQSLGQGLEFLIYFQGNSAPDKSGLPSDRFSAERTGGSVSTLTIQRTQQEDSAVYLCASSFLTGSSYEQYFGPGTRLTVT.

This clone was seen a single time. This chain connects TRBV7-9 to TRBJ1-1; D is possibly TRBD1 (6 bases). The CDR3 has 15 residues. CDR1 is SEHNR, CDR2 FQNEAQ, per germline (reference sequence). Trimming cost V 1 base and J 2 bases, with 11 bases left between them. In DNA, the CDR3 is TGTGCCAGCAGCTTAGTTGGGACACCCAACACTGAAGCTTTCTTT. It specifies CASSLVGTPNTEAFF. Full variable domain (rest looked up from reference TRBV7-9 and TRBJ1-1): DTGVSQNPRHKITKRGQNVTFRCDPISEHNRLYWYRQTLGQGPEFLTYFQNEAQLEKSRLLSDRFSAERPKGSFSTLEIQRTEQGDSAMYLCASSLVGTPNTEAFFGQGTRLTVV.

This clone was observed once. The chain combines TRBV11-3 with TRBJ2-3; 11 nucleotides match TRBD2. The CDR3 sequence is 17 residues long. V shed 5 bases and J 0 bases; nucleotides not matched to a gene: 7. CDR1 is SGHNT, CDR2 YENEEA, per germline. Here the CDR3 DNA reads TGTGCCAGCAGCCCCGCCAGACTAGCGGGAAGCACAGATACGCAGTATTTT. Its translation: CASSPARLAGSTDTQYF.

The V call is TRBV5-4, the J call TRBJ1-4; maybe TRBD1 (6 bases). Germline V lookup: CDR1 SGHNT, CDR2 YYREEE (reference sequence). The ends were cut back, 0 bases at V and 8 bases at J, with 14 bases in the middle. The CDR3 extends over 15 amino acids. CDR3 in amino acids: CASSLAKGTQEKLFF. The CDR3 DNA follows: TGTGCCAGCAGCTTGGCCAAAGGGACACAGGAAAAACTGTTTTTT.

J is TRBJ2-5 and V is TRBV14; maybe TRBD1 (7 bases). The CDR3 totals 16 residues. V lost 2 bases to trimming and J lost 5 bases, with 18 bases between them. Germline loops: CDR1 SGHDN, CDR2 FVKESK. The CDR3: CASSQRRTGGGETQYF. CDR3 coding DNA: TGTGCCAGCAGCCAAAGGCGGACAGGAGGAGGGGAGACCCAGTACTTC.

The rearrangement uses TRBV21-1 and TRBJ2-7; the table's D call of TRBD1 was not tested on the DNA. TRBV21-1 is a pseudogene segment. There are 15 residues in the CDR3. CDR3 region: CASSKGADFSYEQYF. The CDR3, as DNA: TGTGCCAGCAGCAAGGGGGCAGACTTCTCCTACGAGCAGTACTTC.

This chain uses TRBV14 with TRBJ2-1, with D maybe TRBD2 (6 bases). Germline V gene data show CDR1 as SGHDN and CDR2 as FVKESK. This CDR3 spans 16 amino acids. Trimming took 3 bases from V and 7 from J, leaving 19 bases between them. The CDR3 DNA is TGTGCCAGCAGCCAGAGACTCGCCCGCCTAGCGAATGAGCAGTTCTTC. Residues: CASSQRLARLANEQFF.

V and J are TRBV28 and TRBJ2-6; no definite D call. V dropped 4 bases and J dropped 0 bases, with 4 bases sitting between them. The CDR3 consists of 14 residues. Germline V lookup: CDR1 MDHEN, CDR2 SYDVKM. This CDR3 reads CASSYSSGANVLTF. DNA for the CDR3: TGTGCCAGCAGTTACAGCTCTGGGGCCAACGTCCTGACTTTC.

V is TRBV11-3 and J is TRBJ2-5; possibly TRBD1 for D (6 bases). Trimming took off 4 bases at V and 7 bases at J, with 25 bases between the two ends. The CDR3 covers 17 residues. The germline V gene has CDR1 SGHNT and CDR2 YENEEA. The CDR3 coding sequence is TGTGCCAGCAGCTCCACAGGGAGTCGCCCCGAAAGGGGGACCCAGTACTTC. It encodes CASSSTGSRPERGTQYF.

V gene TRBV7-8 combines with J gene TRBJ1-5; perhaps TRBD1 as D (6 bases). V was trimmed by 5 bases and J by 0 bases, leaving 8 bases between them. The length of the CDR3 is 14 residues. Germline V CDR1 and CDR2: SGHVS, FQNEAQ. CDR3 sequence (DNA): TGTGCCAGCAGCGGCAGGGGTAGCAATCAGCCCCAGCATTTT. Protein product: CASSGRGSNQPQHF.

The CDR3 is CASSLTSGSWTDTQYF. The CDR3 nucleotides are TGTGCCAGTAGTTTGACTAGCGGGAGTTGGACAGATACGCAGTATTTT. The rearrangement links TRBV19 to TRBJ2-3; 12 bases match TRBD2. CDR1 and CDR2 from the germline V gene are LNHDA and SQIVND (reference sequence). The CDR3 sequence is 16 residues long. The trim removed 5 bases at V and 3 bases at J, leaving 6 bases unmatched. Combining the CDR3 with reference TRBV19 and TRBJ2-3 gives the whole variable domain DGGITQSPKYLFRKEGQNVTLSCEQNLNHDAMYWYRQDPGQGLRLIYYSQIVNDFQKGDIAEGYSVSREKKESFPLTVTSAQKNPTAFYLCASSLTSGSWTDTQYFGPGTRLTVL.

Details on this clone: Other DNA sequences from this sample encode an identical CDR3 as well. This rearrangement joins TRBV5-1 to TRBJ1-5; 10 bases map to TRBD1. J was trimmed by 7 bases and V by 0 bases; bases with no gene match: 4. From germline, CDR1 is SGHRS and CDR2 YFSETQ. This CDR3 comprises 15 residues. CDR3 bases: TGCGCCAGCAGCTTGGGACAGGGGGCCGGACAGCCCCAGCATTTT. Translated, it gives CASSLGQGAGQPQHF.

This chain uses TRBV6-6 with TRBJ1-2, with 7 bases aligning to TRBD1. The CDR3 consists of 14 residues. From germline, CDR1 is MNHNY and CDR2 SVGAGI (reference sequence). V lost 5 bases to trimming and J lost 6 bases; unmatched junction nucleotides: 9. CDR3 nucleotide sequence: TGTGCCAGCAGTAAATCGACAGGGAATAATGGCTACACCTTC. Translating it yields CASSKSTGNNGYTF.

Regarding this clone: This may be a read error, as it is one base from a much larger clone. The chain combines TRBV11-2 with TRBJ1-3; 7 bases are a match to TRBD1. Germline lookup yields CDR1 SGHAT and CDR2 FQNNGV. The J segment lost 2 bases and the V segment lost 5 bases, leaving 3 bases of the junction unmatched. This CDR3 has 14 amino acids. For the CDR3, the DNA is TGTGCCAGCAGCCCCGGGACAGCTGGAAACACCATATATTTT. This codes for CASSPGTAGNTIYF.